Listed below are T cell receptor beta chains from one sample, sequenced in a study of STAT5B mutations in CD4+ large granular lymphocyte leukemia. Data came from immunoSEQ multiplex PCR; TCRdb stores just in-frame clones and leaves some out. Here the sample spans 20,000 to 25,000 clones, roughly 83% being singletons. The specimen sequenced was CD4+ T cells from blood buffy coats. Every receptor here comes from a human donor in good health. Both conserved end residues are part of each CDR3. The D gene is left open where the match is weak.

V,D,J,CDR3,DNA
TRBV11-3,-,TRBJ2-7,CASSSNQWGQYF,TGTGCCAGCAGCTCTAATCAGTGGGGGCAGTACTTC
TRBV5-1,TRBD2,TRBJ2-3,CASSLGLAGLADTQYF,TGCGCCAGCAGCTTGGGTCTAGCGGGACTTGCAGATACGCAGTATTTT
TRBV14,-,TRBJ1-2,CASSQNRAGENTF,TGTGCCAGCAGCCAAAATCGGGCAGGGGAGAACACCTTC
TRBV7-9,-,TRBJ2-3,CASSLVVLDTQYF,TGTGCCAGCAGCTTAGTAGTCCTTGATACGCAGTATTTT
TRBV7-2,-,TRBJ2-7,CASSLGQLEQYF,TGTGCCAGCAGCTTAGGACAGTTGGAGCAGTACTTC
TRBV9,-,TRBJ1-6,CASSVRGGLVNSPLHF,TGTGCCAGCAGCGTTAGGGGGGGACTCGTAAATTCACCCCTCCACTTT
TRBV10-3,TRBD2,TRBJ2-2,CAISDGTSGSSGELFF,TGTGCCATCAGTGACGGGACTAGCGGGAGTTCGGGGGAGCTGTTTTTT
TRBV11-3,-,TRBJ2-1,CASSPKDSEQFF,TGTGCCAGCAGCCCAAAGGACAGTGAGCAGTTCTTC
TRBV4-2,-,TRBJ1-1,CASSSRVNTEAFF,TGTGCCAGCAGCTCCAGGGTGAACACTGAAGCTTTCTTT
TRBV9,-,TRBJ2-7,CASSVGAEATEQYF,TGTGCCAGCAGCGTAGGAGCAGAGGCGACCGAGCAGTACTTC
TRBV21-1,-,TRBJ2-1,CASSWTVGLIFSYNEQFF,TGTGCCAGCAGCTGGACAGTGGGGCTTATCTTTTCCTACAATGAGCAGTTCTTC